The TCR beta chain under discussion was sequenced for a study of blood T cells in healthy people across ages. Trimming took 5 bases from V and 0 from J, leaving 17 bases between them. This CDR3 contains 17 residues. The germline V gene encodes CDR1 MGHRA and CDR2 YSYEKL. PCR was performed a second time for roughly 7 to 11 cycles using a sample-barcoded 5' primer and a J-beta primer mix. A template-switch adaptor with 12 random nucleotides tagged each cDNA molecule. TCRdb fed the 5' RACE reads into MiXCR, producing one record per CDR3 protein. The sample lists 600,000 or so distinct CDR3 sequences, around 21% occurring once. This clonotype turned up a few times. Its antigen is undetermined. General observations from the study: Donor CMV infection status was unknown, possibly confounding age-related changes in expanded clonotypes. Higher diversity, along with more naive CD4+ cells, distinguished long-lived donors from aged donors.

Sequenced sample: blood. The source is a man aged 65 to 79 in good health. V is TRBV4-1 and J is TRBJ2-1; possibly TRBD1 for D (6 bases). CDR3 in DNA: TGCGCCAGCAGCAGAACCAGGGGCGCCGGCTCCTACAATGAGCAGTTCTTC. Amino acids: CASSRTRGAGSYNEQFF.